Following are 10 T cell receptor beta chains from one sample sequenced in a study of T cell responses to AZD1222 COVID-19 vaccine. Only in-frame clones appear in the TCRdb table, and some are missing; sequencing was by immunoSEQ multiplex PCR. The table lists approximately 140,000 clones, approximately 93% of them singletons. The starting material was peripheral blood, obtained on day 0 of MenACWY control vaccination. The receptors come from an adult in good health.

This clone has a single count. The V and J genes are TRBV6-5 and TRBJ2-1, with 13 positions matching TRBD2. Looked up from germline, CDR1 is MNHEY and CDR2 is SVGAGI. V gave up 4 bases and J gave up 8 bases; unmatched junction bases: 8. This CDR3 contains 16 residues. The CDR3 nucleotides read TGTGCCAGCAGTTTAGGACTAGCGGGAGCCAAGGATGAGCAGTTCTTC. It is translated as CASSLGLAGAKDEQFF.

The chain uses TRBV27 and TRBJ1-6; tentative D call: TRBD1 (5 bases). CDR3 length: 12 amino acids. Germline lookup yields CDR1 MNHEY and CDR2 SMNVEV (reference sequence). Between the trimmed V and J ends, which lost 4 bases and 7 bases, there was a span of 5 bases. As DNA, the CDR3 is TGTGCCAGCAGTTGGGGGAATTCACCCCTCCACTTT. Translation: CASSWGNSPLHF.

The chain recombines TRBV5-6 with TRBJ1-1, with D unresolved. This CDR3 comprises 13 residues. Trimming shortened V by 0 bases and J by 1 base, and 4 bases separated the two germline ends. Germline V lookup: CDR1 SGHDT, CDR2 YYEEEE. The CDR3 loop reads CASSLDENTEAFF. DNA of the CDR3: TGTGCCAGCAGCTTGGACGAGAACACTGAAGCTTTCTTT. The variable domain in full, completed from reference TRBV5-6 and TRBJ1-1, reads DAGVTQSPTHLIKTRGQQVTLRCSPKSGHDTVSWYQQALGQGPQFIFQYYEEEERQRGNFPDRFSGHQFPNYSSELNVNALLLGDSALYLCASSLDENTEAFFGQGTRLTVV.

The rearrangement joins TRBV15 to TRBJ2-5; D remains ambiguous. The germline V gene has CDR1 LNHNV and CDR2 YYDKDF (reference sequence). V was pared by 3 bases and J by 2 bases, with 10 bases between. This CDR3 comprises 14 residues. In nucleotides, the CDR3 is TGTGCCACCAGCAGTGGATCTTTACAAGAGACCCAGTACTTC. This gives the protein CATSSGSLQETQYF.

The V gene is TRBV3-1 (or the pseudogene TRBV3-2), the J gene TRBJ1-5; 7 bases fit TRBD1. The CDR3 totals 13 residues. Germline V lookup: CDR1 LGHDT, CDR2 YNNKEL (reference sequence). The V and J ends lost 3 bases and 11 bases, in that order; junction bases with no gene match: 7. The CDR3 here is CASSHAGGAAQHF. CDR3 coding DNA: TGTGCCAGCAGCCACGCAGGGGGAGCGGCCCAGCATTTT.

The chain links TRBV4-1 to TRBJ1-1, with TRBD1 as a possible D gene (5 bases). CDR1 and CDR2 (germline): MGHRA, YSYEKL. The V gene lost 0 bases and the J gene lost 4 bases, with 9 bases spanning the gap. CDR3 length: 14 amino acids. The CDR3 sequence: CASSQENGGTEAFF. CDR3 coding DNA: TGCGCCAGCAGCCAAGAGAACGGGGGCACTGAAGCTTTCTTT.

The chain recombines TRBV25-1 with TRBJ1-2; tentatively, D is TRBD1 (5 bases). This CDR3 is built from 17 residues. V was pared by 3 bases and J by 4 bases, with 21 bases between. Germline CDR1 reads MGHDK; CDR2 reads SYGVNS. The CDR3: CASSDLGEGVGRYGYTF. CDR3 bases: TGTGCCAGCAGTGACCTAGGGGAAGGAGTTGGCCGCTATGGCTACACCTTC.

The chain uses TRBV27 and TRBJ1-5; D unresolved. Looked up from germline, CDR1 is MNHEY and CDR2 is SMNVEV (reference sequence). The CDR3 covers 19 residues. V lost 10 bases and J 0 bases, leaving 28 bases between the germline ends. The CDR3 nucleotides read TGTGCCACCACCCGGTTTGGGCACCAGGACGGCGCTAGCAATCAGCCCCAGCATTTT. Protein sequence: CATTRFGHQDGASNQPQHF.

This chain uses TRBV6-4 with TRBJ1-1; possibly TRBD1 for D (5 bases). CDR1 and CDR2 from the germline V gene are MRHNA and SNTAGT. This CDR3 has 18 amino acids. Trimming shortened V by 6 bases and J by 5 bases, and 28 bases separated the two germline ends. The CDR3: CASSPPRGAVNQRTEAFF. Here the CDR3 DNA reads TGTGCCAGCAGCCCCCCCCGAGGGGCTGTAAACCAAAGGACTGAAGCTTTCTTT.

The chain links TRBV30 to TRBJ2-7, with a possible D match to TRBD1 (6 bases). The germline V gene has CDR1 GTSNPN and CDR2 SVGIG (reference sequence). The V and J ends lost 1 base and 2 bases respectively, with 21 bases between them. The CDR3 runs 17 residues. The CDR3 region is CAWSDRLTGRPPYEQYF. The CDR3 nucleotides are TGTGCCTGGAGTGACCGATTAACAGGGCGCCCACCCTACGAGCAGTACTTC.